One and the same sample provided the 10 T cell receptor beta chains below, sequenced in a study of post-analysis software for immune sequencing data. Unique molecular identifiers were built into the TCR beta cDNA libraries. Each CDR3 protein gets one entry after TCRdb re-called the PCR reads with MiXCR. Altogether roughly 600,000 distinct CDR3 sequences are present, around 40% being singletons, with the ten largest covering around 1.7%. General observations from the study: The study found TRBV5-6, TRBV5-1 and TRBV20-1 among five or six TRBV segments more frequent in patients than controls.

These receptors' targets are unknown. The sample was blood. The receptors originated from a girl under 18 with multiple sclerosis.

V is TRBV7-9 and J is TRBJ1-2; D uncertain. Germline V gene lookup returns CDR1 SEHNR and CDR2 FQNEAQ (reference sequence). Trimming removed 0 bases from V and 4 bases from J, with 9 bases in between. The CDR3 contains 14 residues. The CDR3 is CASSLAESIYGYTF. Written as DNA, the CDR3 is TGTGCCAGCAGCTTAGCGGAATCAATCTATGGCTACACCTTC. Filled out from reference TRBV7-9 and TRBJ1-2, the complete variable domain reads DTGVSQNPRHKITKRGQNVTFRCDPISEHNRLYWYRQTLGQGPEFLTYFQNEAQLEKSRLLSDRFSAERPKGSFSTLEIQRTEQGDSAMYLCASSLAESIYGYTFGSGTRLTVV.

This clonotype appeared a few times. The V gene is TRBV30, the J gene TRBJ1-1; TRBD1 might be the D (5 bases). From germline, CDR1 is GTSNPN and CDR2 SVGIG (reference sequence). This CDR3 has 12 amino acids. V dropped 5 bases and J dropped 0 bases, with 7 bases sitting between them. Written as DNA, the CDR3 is TGTGCCTGGGGCAGGGTGAACACTGAAGCTTTCTTT. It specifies CAWGRVNTEAFF.

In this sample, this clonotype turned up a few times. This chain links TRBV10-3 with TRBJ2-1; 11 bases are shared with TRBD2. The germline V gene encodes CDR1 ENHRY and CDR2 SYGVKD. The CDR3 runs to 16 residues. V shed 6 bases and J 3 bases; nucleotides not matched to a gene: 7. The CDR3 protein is CAIRRGLAVGYNEQFF. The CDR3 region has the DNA TGTGCCATCAGGAGGGGACTAGCGGTGGGCTACAATGAGCAGTTCTTC.

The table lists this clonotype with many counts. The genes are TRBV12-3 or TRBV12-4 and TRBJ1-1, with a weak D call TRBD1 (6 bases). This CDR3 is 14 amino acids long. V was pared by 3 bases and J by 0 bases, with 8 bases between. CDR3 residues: CASSLTGMNTEAFF. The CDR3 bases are TGTGCCAGCAGTTTGACAGGTATGAACACTGAAGCTTTCTTT.

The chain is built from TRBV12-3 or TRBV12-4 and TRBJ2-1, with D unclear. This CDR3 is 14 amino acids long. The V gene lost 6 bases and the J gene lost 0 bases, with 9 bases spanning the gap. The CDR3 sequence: CASRSQSSYNEQFF. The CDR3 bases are TGTGCCAGCAGGTCCCAGAGCTCCTACAATGAGCAGTTCTTC.

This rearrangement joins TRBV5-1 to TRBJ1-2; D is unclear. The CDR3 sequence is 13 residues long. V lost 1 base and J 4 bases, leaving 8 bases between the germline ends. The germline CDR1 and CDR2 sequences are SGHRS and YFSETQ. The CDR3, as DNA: TGCGCCAGCAGCTTGATAACTGGCTATGGCTACACCTTC. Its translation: CASSLITGYGYTF.

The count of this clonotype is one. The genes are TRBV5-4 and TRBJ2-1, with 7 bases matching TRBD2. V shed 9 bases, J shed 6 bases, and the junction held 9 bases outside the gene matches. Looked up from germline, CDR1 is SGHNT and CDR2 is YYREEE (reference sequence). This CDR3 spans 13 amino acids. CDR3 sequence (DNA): TGTGCCACCCTGGCAGGGAGGGGCAATGAGCAGTTCTTC. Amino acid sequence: CATLAGRGNEQFF. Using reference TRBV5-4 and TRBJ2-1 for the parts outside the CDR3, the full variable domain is ETGVTQSPTHLIKTRGQQVTLRCSSQSGHNTVSWYQQALGQGPQFIFQYYREEENGRGNFPPRFSGLQFPNYSSELNVNALELDDSALYLCATLAGRGNEQFFGPGTRLTVL.

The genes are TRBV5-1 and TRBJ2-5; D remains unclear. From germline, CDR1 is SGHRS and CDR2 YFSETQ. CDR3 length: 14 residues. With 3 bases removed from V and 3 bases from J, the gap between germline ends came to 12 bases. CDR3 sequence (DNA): TGCGCCAGCAGCTCGATCCTGGACGAAGAGACCCAGTACTTC. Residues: CASSSILDEETQYF.

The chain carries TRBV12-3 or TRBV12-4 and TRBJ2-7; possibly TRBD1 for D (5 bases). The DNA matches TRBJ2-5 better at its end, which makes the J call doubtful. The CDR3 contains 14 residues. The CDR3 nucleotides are TGTGCCAGCAGTTTAAAGGGGCTCCAAGAGACCCAGTACTTC. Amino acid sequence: CASSLKGLQETQYF.

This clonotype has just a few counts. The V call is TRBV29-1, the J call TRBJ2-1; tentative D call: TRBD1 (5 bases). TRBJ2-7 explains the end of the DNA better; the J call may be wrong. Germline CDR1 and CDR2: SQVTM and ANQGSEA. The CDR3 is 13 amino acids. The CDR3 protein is CSGRVPINNEQYF. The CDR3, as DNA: TGCAGCGGCAGGGTTCCCATAAACAATGAGCAGTACTTC.